This TCR beta chain was obtained from a study of T cells in Graves' hyperthyroidism and ophthalmopathy (dated by TCRdb to the late 2010s). For context, the study as a whole: Peripheral blood was collected at initial diagnosis, before any treatment. To identify TCR V-J signatures that set the groups apart, the researchers used a discovery cohort of 90 to 100 patients, made up of 43 with Graves' ophthalmopathy and some 58 with stable Graves' hyperthyroidism. Prospective prediction of ophthalmopathy was tested in an independent validation cohort consisting of 18 hyperthyroidism patients and 15 to 17 patients who later progressed to ophthalmopathy. For training and testing, the 100 patients in the discovery cohort were randomly divided in a 7:3 ratio. Thyroid tissue and blood T-cell repertoires from several Graves' hyperthyroidism patients were also compared in the study. After blood sampling, hyperthyroidism patients were treated with methimazole at a starting dose of 30 mg daily, and ophthalmopathy patients were treated with high-dose intravenous methylprednisolone. TCR Vbeta CDR3 sequencing of 120 to 150 peripheral blood samples (around 45 ophthalmopathy, about 74 hyperthyroidism and roughly 17 progressor patients) is reported in the paper.

As concerns this clonotype: It has no known antigen specificity. Nothing much larger sits one base from this clone, and base qualities are not available.

Graves' hyperthyroidism was defined as stable when no progression to ophthalmopathy occurred over 18 months of follow-up. Hyperthyroidism patients were newly diagnosed, had a disease duration of under 2 months, and were aged 18 to 65 years. Exclusion was applied to patients with uncontrolled infections, other autoimmune diseases, pregnancy or lactation. Clinical symptoms, serum thyroxine and TRAb, thyroid ultrasound, and orbital computed tomography formed the basis for the diagnoses. PBMCs were separated from 8 to 10 ml of fresh peripheral blood using Ficoll-Paque density gradient centrifugation. Total RNA was extracted using Trizol reagent, and RNA quality was assessed on an Agilent 2100 Bioanalyzer. The germline V and J ends show losses of 4 bases and 0 bases respectively, and no gene match explains 3 bases of the junction. Including cysteine and phenylalanine, the CDR3 has 14 amino acids. The CDR3 DNA has 42 bases and is translated from base 1.

Amplification of TCR beta CDR3 regions was carried out from RNA transcripts. The TCR CDR3 was subjected to a first round of RT-PCR using the HTBI primer set and the Qiagen OneStep RT-PCR kit. Libraries were constructed in a second round of multiplex PCR, after which size selection and purification were performed. Sequencing of the libraries was done on an Illumina HiSeq2000 using paired-end 100 bp reads. Turning to the authors' computational methods: Raw data were processed with SOAPnuke, discarding reads with adapters, uncalled bases, mean Phred below 15, or no exact constant-primer or identifier match. High-quality paired reads were merged using COPE v1.2.5, and each unique nucleotide sequence was defined as a clonotype. MiTCR v1.1 was used to align the clonotypes against IMGT TRBV, TRBD and TRBJ reference segments. Only V-J combinations with frequency above 0.0001, covering approximately 99% of repertoires, were analysed. The TCS score was defined as F50 (clonal expansion) divided by E x V (chaos), with BLOSUM62-based TCRdist calculated between CDR3 peptides within each V-J. Welch's t-statistics and random forest reduced just over 500 V-J features to 10 to 15, which were used in a naive Bayes classifier (R e1071). Using fastp at Q25 and MiXCR, TCRdb reprocessed the public reads and kept productive beta chains. Here each entry gathers all rows of one CDR3 protein and keeps the most common genes and DNA. TCRdb's processing, not the authors', yielded these V and J calls. Counted in this sample were approximately 330,000 distinct CDR3 sequences; roughly a fifth of them appeared once. The ten largest clonotypes hold around 48% of the sample.

Points the paper makes about the study in general: Most expanded thyroid clonotypes (frequency above 0.001) were also detected in blood, suggesting blood repertoires may reflect thyroid immune responses. In validation, the model predicted progression to ophthalmopathy a median of about 6.8 months before onset, with over 60% sensitivity and around 76% specificity. No statistical method was used to set the sample size in advance, and investigators knew the group allocation. A 13 V-J signature model separated ophthalmopathy from stable hyperthyroidism, with approximately 87% sensitivity and 81.08% specificity in cross-validation and 80%/75% in testing.

Sequences were obtained from blood. The chain couples TRBV12-3 or TRBV12-4 to TRBJ2-7; 7 bases in between match TRBD1. This receptor was taken from a woman in her forties or fifties with Graves' hyperthyroidism. The CDR3 is CASSWAGGSYEQYF. The nucleotide sequence is TGTGCCAGCAGTTGGGCAGGGGGCTCCTACGAGCAGTACTTC.